This T cell receptor beta chain appears in the sequencing data of a study of T cell repertoires in cytomegalovirus infection (dated by TCRdb to the late 2010s). With regard to the full study: Peptide stimulations targeted recently identified HLA-C-restricted CMV epitopes, whose presentation resists viral immunomodulation, together with well-studied HLA-B-restricted epitopes. Because public TCR beta signatures pointed to carriage of CMV infection together with the matching HLA type, the HLA type of each donor mattered for the analysis. The full study reports these points: Carriers of CMV infection plus the relevant HLA type were discriminated by the cumulative frequency of public TCR beta family members in the study cohort and in an independent 352-donor cohort. In the ex vivo response, HLA-C-restricted CMV-specific TCR beta clonotypes were dominant, and in two of eight donors the single most frequent clonotype came from this HLA-C-restricted group.

The listed sequencing device is Illumina HiSeq 1500. TCRdb handled the public reads itself, with Q25 trimming in fastp and clone calling in MiXCR, and kept productive beta chains. Rows with a matching CDR3 protein are joined into one entry that keeps the most common DNA and genes. In this sample the table shows 450,000 to 600,000 distinct CDR3 sequences, 30% to 40% of which occur a single time. The leading ten clones occupy roughly 17% of the sample. This clonotype came up many times. There is no known antigen for this receptor. No base qualities exist here, and no much larger clone lies one base off it. This specimen's treatment or condition label, per the study, means: in vitro stimulation with specific CMV peptide epitopes to enrich CMV-specific T cells. The germline V gene provides CDR1 ENHRY and CDR2 SYGVKD. At the junction V is shortened by 2 bases and J by 1 base, with 15 bases in between. CDR3 length: 17 amino acids, cysteine to phenylalanine. Just CDR3 DNA is preserved here, 51 bases in frame from base 1.

Sequenced material: cultured PBMCs, taken from culture after CMV antigen stimulation. This chain is built from TRBV10-3 and TRBJ2-4; confidence is insufficient to name the D gene. The receptor's source is a human donor in good health (CMV status not recorded). Some clones in this sample may be carry-over from other donors' samples. Here is the DNA: TGTGCCATCAGTGAGGCCCCCCGTGTGGGGGCCAAAAACATTCAGTACTTC. Translated, this gives CAISEAPRVGAKNIQYF.